This T cell receptor beta chain is drawn from a study of molecular identifiers for immune sequencing clone quantification. As for the study in general: In replicates, RNA from about 20,000 or 100,000 naive CD8 cells was split five ways, four sequenced.

V was clipped by 0 bases and J by 5 bases; unmatched bases: 7. Per germline, CDR1 MGHRA and CDR2 YSYEKL. This CDR3 has 15 residues. This clonotype was seen a handful of times. Bulk TCR libraries were made with methods that had been previously described and with listed TCR primers. TCRdb re-called the PCR reads through MiXCR, storing one row per CDR3 protein. Counted here are about half a million distinct CDR3 sequences, over 20% occurring once; the ten biggest clones make up 0.7% to 0.95%. It was from around 18,000 to 910,000 sorted cells, with 10%, 30% or 50% RNA, that naive CD8 libraries came. The sequenced sample consisted of naive CD8+ T cells from blood, with Jurkat cell RNA spiked in. The subset denotes: FACS-sorted CD8+CD4-CCR7+CD45RA+ naive T cells. The V gene is TRBV4-1, the J gene TRBJ2-7; TRBD1 matches 7 bases. This receptor was obtained from a human donor in good health. Some libraries in this study had Jurkat cell RNA spiked in. CDR3 bases: TGCGCCAGCAGCCAAGATATAGGACAGGCTAACGAGCAGTACTTC. Amino acids: CASSQDIGQANEQYF.